What follows is one T cell receptor beta chain and its context. These data belong to a study of CXCR3-negative and CXCR3-positive naive CD8 T cells. Study summary: The libraries yielded some 150 million TRB reads, about 1.5 +/- 0.3 million each.

Using triplicate sorts, 250,000 to 350,000 cells were collected each time from every CD8+ T cell subset. Naive cells were sorted as CD45RO-, CCR7+, CD27+ and CD95-. This CDR3 is built from 12 residues. CDR1 is MDHEN, CDR2 SYDVKM, per germline. The study made its TRB cDNA libraries by 5' RACE, adding UMI labels. Using the 5' RACE reads, TCRdb records one entry per CDR3 protein without DNA. This repertoire comprises 70,000 to 100,000 distinct CDR3 sequences; its ten largest clones make up 0.85% to 1.4%. The J gene is TRBJ2-2, the V gene TRBV28. This TCR was recovered from a human donor in good health. Some clones in this sample may be carry-over from other donors' samples. Source material: naive CXCR3- CD8+ T cells from blood. Subset given: CD45RO-CCR7+CD27+CD95- naive CD8+ T cells lacking CXCR3 (TNR3-). CDR3 region: CASSFCTGELFF. The full variable domain, with the rest looked up from reference TRBV28 and TRBJ2-2, is DVKVTQSSRYLVKRTGEKVFLECVQDMDHENMFWYRQDPGLGLRLIYFSYDVKMKEKGDIPEGYSVSREKKERFSLILESASTNQTSMYLCASSFCTGELFFGEGSRLTVL.